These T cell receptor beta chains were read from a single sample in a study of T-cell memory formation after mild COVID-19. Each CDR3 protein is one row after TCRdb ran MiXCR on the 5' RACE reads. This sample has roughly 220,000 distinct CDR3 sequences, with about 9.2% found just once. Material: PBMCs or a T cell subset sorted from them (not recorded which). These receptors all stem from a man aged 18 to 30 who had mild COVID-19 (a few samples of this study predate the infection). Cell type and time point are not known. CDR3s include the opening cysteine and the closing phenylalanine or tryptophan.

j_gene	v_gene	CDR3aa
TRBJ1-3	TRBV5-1	CASSPGDPGNTIYF
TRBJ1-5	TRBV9	CASSKFGDQPQHF
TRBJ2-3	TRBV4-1	CASSQVLQGGGTQYF
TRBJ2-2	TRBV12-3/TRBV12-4	CASSFSGWELFF
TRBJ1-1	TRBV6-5	CASRNPGQGSTEAFF
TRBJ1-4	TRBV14	CASSQVIGGGGEKLFF
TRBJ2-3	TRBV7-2	CASSLVGPDTQYF
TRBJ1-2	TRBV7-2	CASSSSTGGYGYTF
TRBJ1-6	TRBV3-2	CASSQELQASYNSPLHF
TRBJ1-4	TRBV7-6	CASSRGGEKLFF
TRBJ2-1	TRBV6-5	CASSYAGDNEQFF